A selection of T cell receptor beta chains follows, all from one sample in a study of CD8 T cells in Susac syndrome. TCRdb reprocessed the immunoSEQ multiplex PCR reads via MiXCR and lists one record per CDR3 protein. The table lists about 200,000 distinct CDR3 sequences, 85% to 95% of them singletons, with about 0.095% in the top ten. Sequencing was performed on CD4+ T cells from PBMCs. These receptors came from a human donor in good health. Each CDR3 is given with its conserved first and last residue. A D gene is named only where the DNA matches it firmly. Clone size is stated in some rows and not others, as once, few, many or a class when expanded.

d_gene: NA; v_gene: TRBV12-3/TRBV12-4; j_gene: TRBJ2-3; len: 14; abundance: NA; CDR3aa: CANEWGAGTDTQYF; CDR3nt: TGTGCCAACGAGTGGGGGGCCGGAACAGATACGCAGTATTTT
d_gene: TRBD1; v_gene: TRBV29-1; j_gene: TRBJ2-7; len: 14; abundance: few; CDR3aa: CSVPWGQGAYEQYF; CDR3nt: TGCAGCGTCCCCTGGGGACAGGGGGCTTACGAGCAGTACTTC
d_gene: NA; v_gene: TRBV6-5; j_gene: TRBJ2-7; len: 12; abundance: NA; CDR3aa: CASSSYSYEQYF; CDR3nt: TGTGCCAGCAGTTCCTACTCCTACGAGCAGTACTTC
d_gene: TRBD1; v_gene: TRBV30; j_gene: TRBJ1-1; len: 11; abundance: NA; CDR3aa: CAWITQGEAFF; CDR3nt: TGTGCCTGGATTACACAGGGGGAAGCTTTCTTT
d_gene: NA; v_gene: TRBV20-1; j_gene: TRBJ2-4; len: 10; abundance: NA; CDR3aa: CSALKNIQYF; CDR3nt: TGCAGTGCCCTTAAAAACATTCAGTACTTC
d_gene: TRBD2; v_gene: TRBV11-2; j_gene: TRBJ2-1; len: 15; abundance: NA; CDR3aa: CASSLGTSGYNEQFF; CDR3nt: TGTGCCAGCAGCTTAGGGACTAGCGGCTACAATGAGCAGTTCTTC
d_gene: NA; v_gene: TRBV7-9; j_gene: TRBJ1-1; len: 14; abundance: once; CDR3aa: CASSSMQGFTEAFF; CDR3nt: TGTGCCAGCAGCTCGATGCAGGGTTTCACTGAAGCTTTCTTT
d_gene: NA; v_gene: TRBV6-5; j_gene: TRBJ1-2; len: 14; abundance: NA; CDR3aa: CASGIDYGLYGYTF; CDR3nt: TGTGCCAGCGGGATCGACTACGGGCTCTATGGCTACACCTTC
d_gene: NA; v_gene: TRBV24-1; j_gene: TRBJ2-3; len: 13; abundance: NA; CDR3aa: CATRSGGSDTQYF; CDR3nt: TGTGCCACCAGGAGTGGGGGGTCGGATACGCAGTATTTT
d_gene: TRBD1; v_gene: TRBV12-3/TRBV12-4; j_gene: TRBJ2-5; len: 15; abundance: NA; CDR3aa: CASSVTNTGEETQYF; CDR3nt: TGTGCCAGCAGCGTAACGAATACAGGGGAAGAGACCCAGTACTTC
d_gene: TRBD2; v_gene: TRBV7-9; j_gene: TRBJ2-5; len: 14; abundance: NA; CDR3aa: CASSPVTGGETQYF; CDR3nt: TGTGCCAGCAGCCCCGTTACGGGGGGAGAGACCCAGTACTTC
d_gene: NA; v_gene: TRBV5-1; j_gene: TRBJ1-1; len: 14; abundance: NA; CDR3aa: CASSLASGGTEAFF; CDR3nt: TGCGCCAGCAGCTTGGCCTCGGGGGGCACTGAAGCTTTCTTT
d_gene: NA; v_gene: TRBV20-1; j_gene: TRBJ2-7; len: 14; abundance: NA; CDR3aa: CSARARDAIYEQYF; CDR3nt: TGCAGTGCTAGGGCCCGGGACGCTATCTACGAGCAGTACTTC
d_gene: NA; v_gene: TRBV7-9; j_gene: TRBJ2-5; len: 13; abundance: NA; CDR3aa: CASSLDNLETQYF; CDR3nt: TGTGCCAGCAGCTTAGACAATTTAGAGACCCAGTACTTC
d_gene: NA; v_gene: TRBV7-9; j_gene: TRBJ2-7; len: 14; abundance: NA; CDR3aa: CASSLSQDFDEQYF; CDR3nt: TGTGCCAGCAGCCTATCACAGGATTTCGACGAGCAGTACTTC
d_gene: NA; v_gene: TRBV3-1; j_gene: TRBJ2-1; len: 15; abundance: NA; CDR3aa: CASSRDTVSYNEQFF; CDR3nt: TGTGCCAGCAGCCGGGACACCGTATCCTACAATGAGCAGTTCTTC
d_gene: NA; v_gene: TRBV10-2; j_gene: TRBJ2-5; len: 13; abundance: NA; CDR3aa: CASSDPSLETQYF; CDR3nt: TGCGCCAGCAGTGATCCCTCCTTGGAGACCCAGTACTTC